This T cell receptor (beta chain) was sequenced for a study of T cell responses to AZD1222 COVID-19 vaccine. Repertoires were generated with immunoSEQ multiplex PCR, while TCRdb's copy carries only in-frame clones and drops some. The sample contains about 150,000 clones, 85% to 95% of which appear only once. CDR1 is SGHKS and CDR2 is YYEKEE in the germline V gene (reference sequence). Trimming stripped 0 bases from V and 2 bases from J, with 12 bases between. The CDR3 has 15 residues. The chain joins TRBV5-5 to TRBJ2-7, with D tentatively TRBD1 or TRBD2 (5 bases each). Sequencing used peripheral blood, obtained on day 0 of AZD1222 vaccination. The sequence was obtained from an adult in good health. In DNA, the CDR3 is TGTGCCAGCAGCTTGGAATCAGGGAGTCCCTACGAGCAGTACTTC. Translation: CASSLESGSPYEQYF.